These 10 T cell receptor beta chains share one sample of origin, sequenced in a study of response to subunit inactivated influenza vaccine. TCRdb called the RT-PCR reads again in MiXCR, with one record for every CDR3 protein. The sample carries just under 250,000 distinct CDR3 sequences, more than 9% recorded once. The specimen comprised non-naive T cells sorted from PBMCs, sampled 14 days before vaccination. Source of these receptors: a man aged 50 to 60 who received an inactivated influenza vaccine.

This clonotype turned up a few times. This chain links TRBV15 with TRBJ1-1; tentatively, D is TRBD1 (5 bases). Germline V gene data show CDR1 as LNHNV and CDR2 as YYDKDF (reference sequence). The CDR3 spans 13 residues. V lost 0 bases and J lost 4, with 6 bases in between. CDR3 bases: TGTGCCACCAGCAGAGAAAGGGGCACTGAAGCTTTCTTT. The encoded protein is CATSRERGTEAFF.

This clonotype was found many times. The chain carries TRBV7-2 and TRBJ2-7, with TRBD2 matching 12 bases. V shed 5 bases and J 5 bases; nucleotides not matched to a gene: 10. CDR1 and CDR2 from the germline V gene are SGHTA and FQGNSA. This CDR3 comprises 16 residues. The CDR3 loop reads CASSMKLAGGIHEQYF. DNA of the CDR3: TGTGCCAGCAGCATGAAACTAGCGGGAGGAATTCACGAGCAGTACTTC.

This clonotype was counted only a few times. The chain has TRBV7-2 and TRBJ2-2, with TRBD2 matching 14 bases. The CDR3 has 15 amino acids. The trim removed 7 bases at V and 8 bases at J, leaving 6 bases unmatched. From germline, CDR1 is SGHTA and CDR2 FQGNSA. The chain's CDR3 is CASTTGLAGVGELFF. DNA of the CDR3: TGTGCCAGCACCACGGGACTAGCGGGGGTAGGGGAGCTGTTTTTT.

This clonotype was found a few times. The V call is TRBV7-2, the J call TRBJ2-1; TRBD2 might be the D (5 bases). V lost 2 bases and J 2 bases, leaving 10 bases between the germline ends. CDR1 and CDR2 from the germline V gene are SGHTA and FQGNSA. The CDR3 loop spans 15 amino acids. The CDR3 DNA sequence: TGTGCCAGCAGCTTACAAGCCGGGACCTACAATGAGCAGTTCTTC. Its protein is CASSLQAGTYNEQFF.

This clonotype turned up a few times. This chain connects TRBV18 to TRBJ1-1, with D perhaps TRBD1 (5 bases). Germline CDR1 reads KGHSH; CDR2 reads LQKENI. CDR3 length: 15 amino acids. V was pared by 2 bases and J by 4 bases, with 14 bases between. The chain's CDR3 is CASSPVFREGTEAFF. CDR3 coding DNA: TGTGCCAGCTCACCAGTGTTCAGGGAGGGCACTGAAGCTTTCTTT.

This clonotype has only a few counts. The J gene is TRBJ2-2, the V gene TRBV11-2; possibly TRBD1 for D (6 bases). V gave up 5 bases and J gave up 0 bases, with 19 bases separating them. This CDR3 is 18 amino acids long. CDR1 is SGHAT, CDR2 FQNNGV, per germline. The CDR3 loop is CASSEKSYRVTNTGELFF. The DNA for the CDR3 is TGTGCCAGCAGCGAAAAATCTTACAGGGTAACGAACACCGGGGAGCTGTTTTTT.

V and J are TRBV29-1 and TRBJ2-7; 7 nucleotides align to TRBD1. CDR1 and CDR2 from the germline V gene are SQVTM and ANQGSEA. The CDR3 consists of 17 residues. V was pared by 1 base and J by 2 bases, with 14 bases of the junction left unmatched. The CDR3 sequence is CSVEGLAGDSLPYEQYF. The CDR3 bases are TGCAGCGTTGAAGGCCTCGCCGGGGACAGCCTCCCCTACGAGCAGTACTTC.

DNA of the CDR3: TGTGCCAGCAGCTCGATGACATTAGCCAAAAACATTCAGTACTTC. This sequence encodes CASSSMTLAKNIQYF. The V call is TRBV5-6, the J call TRBJ2-4; D remains unclear. CDR3 length: 15 residues. V was trimmed by 3 bases and J by 0 bases, leaving 10 bases between them. Looked up from germline, CDR1 is SGHDT and CDR2 is YYEEEE.

The chain carries TRBV6-1 and TRBJ1-5; D is undetermined. This CDR3 is built from 13 residues. Germline CDR1 reads MNHNS; CDR2 reads SASEGT. V was shortened by 6 bases and J by 7 bases, with 13 bases between the two germline ends. The CDR3 nucleotides are TGTGCCAGCAGCCCCTGGGAGGGCCAGCCCCAGCATTTT. It codes for CASSPWEGQPQHF.

This clonotype was counted only a few times. The J gene is TRBJ1-4, the V gene TRBV7-9; TRBD1 matches at 7 bases. The CDR3 runs to 15 residues. CDR1 SEHNR and CDR2 FQNEAQ come from the germline V gene (reference sequence). With V trimmed by 10 bases and J by 5 bases, 13 bases remained unmatched. CDR3 DNA sequence: TGTGCCACCAGGGCCTCGACAGGGCGGAATGAAAAACTGTTTTTT. Translation: CATRASTGRNEKLFF.